This T cell receptor (beta chain) is from a study of Ad26.COV2.S vaccination and SARS-CoV-2 variants. Study-level background: Dosing was one shot or two shots 56 days apart. General observations from the study: Reports say spike-specific CD8+ and CD4+ T cell responses covered substantial breadth after vaccination. It was found that vaccine and placebo recipients had similar non-spike TCR breadth. Breadth and depth estimates from TCRs may understate total T cell responses.

As for this clone: The antigen is undetermined.

V dropped 0 bases and J dropped 6; count of bases not matched to a gene: 5. Germline CDR1 and CDR2: SGHRS and YFSETQ. This CDR3 region has 16 residues. Treatment given: some 20 received Ad26.COV2.S at low or high dose, single or two shots; 5 received placebo; per-sample allocation not given. Sampling was done on day 63 after the first vaccine or placebo injection. Generated by immunoSEQ multiplex PCR, the TCRdb table keeps only in-frame clones and is missing some. Among roughly 320,000 clones listed, about 86% were seen once. The TCR originated in a person aged 18-65 years who received the Ad26.COV2.S COVID-19 vaccine or a placebo. V and J are TRBV5-1 and TRBJ2-3; 12 nucleotides agree with TRBD2. The sequencing used peripheral blood, collected in a trial of Ad26.COV2.S vaccine versus placebo. The DNA for the CDR3 is TGCGCCAGCAGCTTGGCCCTAGCGGGGGGGCCGGATACGCAGTATTTT. Its protein product is CASSLALAGGPDTQYF.